This TCR beta chain was obtained from a study of cytomegalovirus exposure and HLA in healthy donors. In the case of this clone: The antigen is undetermined.

Primers included in the PCR were 60 Vbeta and 13 Jbeta primers. The assay was immunoSEQ multiplex PCR, and TCRdb's table has in-frame clones only and misses some. The sample has around 150,000 clones; approximately 82% are singletons. Study-wide points: Reportedly, TCR beta sequences accurately predicted HLA-A and HLA-B alleles in most subjects. Across all donors, roughly uniform sequencing depth was an assumption of the presence/absence analyses. Other equally common chains were less clonally expanded than HLA-associated TCR beta chains, a later analysis showed. Cytomegalovirus status, reportedly, was diagnosed with high specificity and sensitivity by the classifier.

The V gene lost 3 bases and the J gene lost 0 bases, with 6 bases spanning the gap. This CDR3 contains 13 residues. Germline V CDR1 and CDR2: MNHEY, SVGAGI. Input material: PBMCs. The clonotype was recovered from a man aged 45-65 years in good health and CMV-seropositive. The chain employs TRBV6-5 and TRBJ2-7, with no clear D. CDR3 sequence: CASSYSSSYEQYF. In nucleotides, the CDR3 is TGTGCCAGCAGTTATTCGAGCTCCTACGAGCAGTACTTC.